Each of the 26 T cell receptor beta chains below was sequenced from the same sample in a study of T cell changes during pregnancy in multiple sclerosis. The assay was immunoSEQ multiplex PCR, and TCRdb's table has in-frame clones only and misses some. This sample has tens of thousands of clones, with about 90% found just once. Sequences were derived from CD4+ T cells from peripheral blood mononuclear cells, sampled in the first trimester of pregnancy. These receptor sequences come from a female donor with multiple sclerosis, enrolled in a pregnancy study.

This chain joins TRBV9 and TRBJ2-7; D might be TRBD1 (5 bases). V was shortened by 6 bases and J by 0 bases, with 13 bases between the two germline ends. CDR3 size: 14 residues. The germline CDR1 and CDR2 sequences are SGDLS and YYNGEE. The CDR3 is CASTVGPSSYEQYF. The CDR3 region has the DNA TGTGCCAGCACCGTGGGGCCGAGCTCCTACGAGCAGTACTTC. Filled out from reference TRBV9 and TRBJ2-7, the complete variable domain reads DSGVTQTPKHLITATGQRVTLRCSPRSGDLSVYWYQQSLDQGLQFLIQYYNGEERAKGNILERFSAQQFPDLHSELNLSSLELGDSALYFCASTVGPSSYEQYFGPGTRLTVT.

The chain links TRBV30 to TRBJ2-2, with 9 bases lining up with TRBD2. With V trimmed by 3 bases and J by 5 bases, 1 base remained unmatched. This CDR3 spans 13 amino acids. CDR1 GTSNPN and CDR2 SVGIG come from the germline V gene (reference sequence). In nucleotides, the CDR3 is TGTGCCTGGAGGCGGGAGGGGACCGGGGAGCTGTTTTTT. It translates to CAWRREGTGELFF.

J is TRBJ2-2 and V is TRBV28; 9 positions match TRBD2. Germline values: CDR1 MDHEN, CDR2 SYDVKM. The ends lost 5 bases at V and 3 bases at J; junction bases unmatched: 13. CDR3 length: 18 amino acids. CDR3 sequence: CASSPWRGGYPDTGELFF. CDR3 DNA sequence: TGTGCCAGCAGTCCATGGCGGGGGGGCTATCCTGACACCGGGGAGCTGTTTTTT.

The chain is built from TRBV7-2 and TRBJ1-1; 9 bases line up with TRBD1. Looked up from germline, CDR1 is SGHTA and CDR2 is FQGNSA. This CDR3 is built from 17 residues. V dropped 2 bases and J dropped 4; count of bases not matched to a gene: 11. The CDR3 protein is CASSLLLTGGSVTEAFF. CDR3 nucleotide sequence: TGTGCCAGCAGCTTACTATTAACAGGGGGCTCGGTCACTGAAGCTTTCTTT.

The CDR3 nucleotides are TGTGCCAGCAGTGCGTGGGCTGCCACCTACGAGCAGTACTTC. Translation gives CASSAWAATYEQYF. J is TRBJ2-7 and V is TRBV6-1; D is unresolved. Trimming stripped 4 bases from V and 2 bases from J, with 12 bases between. Per germline, CDR1 MNHNS and CDR2 SASEGT. The CDR3 spans 14 residues.

The chain links TRBV25-1 to TRBJ1-2; no clear D gene. The CDR3 contains 16 residues. Trimming removed 2 bases at V and 0 bases at J, with 13 bases between. Germline CDR1 and CDR2: MGHDK and SYGVNS. The CDR3 nucleotides read TGTGCCAGCAGTGAAAGGTGGATGGAGGCTAACTATGGCTACACCTTC. It translates to CASSERWMEANYGYTF.

The V gene is TRBV10-3, the J gene TRBJ2-2; possibly TRBD1 for D (6 bases). CDR1 and CDR2 from the germline V gene are ENHRY and SYGVKD. The CDR3 runs to 16 residues. V dropped 6 bases and J dropped 0 bases, with 14 bases sitting between them. For the CDR3, the DNA is TGTGCCATCAGAAGGGGAACAGGGTCGAACACCGGGGAGCTGTTTTTT. Translation gives CAIRRGTGSNTGELFF.

The V gene is TRBV19, the J gene TRBJ1-5; 9 bases are a match to TRBD1. The V segment lost 4 bases and the J segment 6 bases; nucleotides outside the gene matches: 7. Germline V gene data show CDR1 as LNHDA and CDR2 as SQIVND (reference sequence). The CDR3 has 15 residues. CDR3 region: CASSTPGQGSQPQHF. CDR3 in DNA: TGTGCCAGTAGTACACCGGGACAGGGTTCTCAGCCCCAGCATTTT.

The chain combines TRBV4-1 with TRBJ2-7, with TRBD2 matching over 14 bases. The CDR3 has 15 residues. The germline V gene has CDR1 MGHRA and CDR2 YSYEKL. J gave up 7 bases and V 1 base, and 3 bases lay outside the gene matches. CDR3 residues: CASSQGLAGGGEQYF. CDR3 DNA: TGCGCCAGCAGCCAAGGACTAGCGGGAGGGGGAGAGCAGTACTTC.

This chain links TRBV5-1 with TRBJ1-2; D is possibly TRBD1 (5 bases). Per the germline V gene, CDR1 is SGHRS and CDR2 is YFSETQ. Deletions cut 3 bases from V and 4 bases from J, with 13 bases between. CDR3 length equals 14 residues. The CDR3 sequence is CASSSAQGSYGYTF. The DNA for the CDR3 is TGCGCCAGCAGCTCCGCGCAGGGTTCCTATGGCTACACCTTC.

J is TRBJ2-5 and V is TRBV7-3; 9 nucleotides align to TRBD1. V lost 4 bases to trimming and J lost 7 bases; unmatched junction nucleotides: 16. Germline V gives CDR1 SGHTA, CDR2 FQGTGA. This CDR3 is built from 17 residues. This chain's CDR3 is CASSSTRTGTGSVTQYF. CDR3 in DNA: TGTGCCAGCAGCTCTACCCGAACGGGGACAGGGTCGGTGACCCAGTACTTC.

V usage is TRBV19 and J usage is TRBJ2-3; D is possibly TRBD2 (6 bases). Trimming removed 5 bases from V and 1 base from J, with 16 bases in between. The CDR3 is made up of 16 amino acids. From germline, CDR1 is LNHDA and CDR2 SQIVND (reference sequence). The CDR3 loop is CASSPGEVLRTDTQYF. In nucleotides, the CDR3 is TGTGCCAGTAGTCCGGGAGAGGTACTCCGCACAGATACGCAGTATTTT.

This sequence joins TRBV7-3 and TRBJ2-5; a possible D gene is TRBD2 (6 bases). Trimming left V 6 bases short and J 4 bases short, with 15 bases between. Germline-derived CDR1 and CDR2 are SGHTA and FQGTGA. The CDR3 is 14 residues long. CDR3 loop: CASSRDHGGETQYF. The CDR3 coding sequence is TGTGCCAGCAGTCGGGACCACGGGGGAGAGACCCAGTACTTC.

The V gene is TRBV5-1, the J gene TRBJ2-2; 8 bases map to TRBD1. CDR3 length: 15 residues. V shed 7 bases and J 1 base; nucleotides not matched to a gene: 6. Germline V gives CDR1 SGHRS, CDR2 YFSETQ. The CDR3: CASHRGTGNTGELFF. In DNA form, the CDR3 reads TGCGCCAGCCATAGAGGGACAGGGAACACCGGGGAGCTGTTTTTT. The whole variable domain, filled in from reference TRBV5-1 and TRBJ2-2, reads KAGVTQTPRYLIKTRGQQVTLSCSPISGHRSVSWYQQTPGQGLQFLFEYFSETQRNKGNFPGRFSGRQFSNSRSEMNVSTLELGDSALYLCASHRGTGNTGELFFGEGSRLTVL.

The genes are TRBV2 and TRBJ1-6; D is perhaps TRBD1 (6 bases). V dropped 5 bases and J dropped 8 bases, with 19 bases sitting between them. CDR1 and CDR2 (germline): SNHLY, FYNNEI. The CDR3 is made up of 16 amino acids. For the CDR3, the DNA is TGTGCCAGCAGTCCCTTTCAGGGACACCGAGATTCACCCCTCCACTTT. Amino acid sequence: CASSPFQGHRDSPLHF.

For the CDR3, the DNA is TGTGCCAGCAGCCTAAACGGGACTAGCGGCTACCAAGAGACCCAGTACTTC. It specifies CASSLNGTSGYQETQYF. This chain uses TRBV7-3 with TRBJ2-5, with TRBD2 identical over 11 bases. The junction had 8 bases not matched to a gene; V was cut back by 5 bases and J by 0 bases. Germline CDR1 reads SGHTA; CDR2 reads FQGTGA. This CDR3 is built from 17 residues.

The chain links TRBV27 to TRBJ2-7; 7 positions match TRBD2. The germline V gene has CDR1 MNHEY and CDR2 SMNVEV (reference sequence). CDR3 size: 15 residues. With 2 bases clipped from V and 3 bases from J, the junction kept 7 bases outside the gene matches. The CDR3 nucleotides are TGTGCCAGCAGTTTACTCGGGGGGACCTACTACGAGCAGTACTTC. Translating gives CASSLLGGTYYEQYF.

The J gene is TRBJ2-1, the V gene TRBV7-3; tentative D call: TRBD1 (5 bases). The CDR3 extends over 14 amino acids. Germline values: CDR1 SGHTA, CDR2 FQGTGA. V was cut by 3 bases and J by 8 bases, with 14 bases left in between. CDR3 amino acids: CASSLAGLKDEQFF. The CDR3 region has the DNA TGTGCCAGCAGCTTGGCAGGGTTAAAGGATGAGCAGTTCTTC.

This chain joins TRBV5-6 and TRBJ2-1; TRBD2 aligns across 11 bases. V dropped 0 bases and J dropped 10; count of bases not matched to a gene: 6. Germline V gene data show CDR1 as SGHDT and CDR2 as YYEEEE. The CDR3 consists of 15 residues. CDR3 region: CASSLALAGVREQFF. The CDR3 DNA reads TGTGCCAGCAGCTTGGCACTAGCGGGAGTAAGAGAGCAGTTCTTC.

The CDR3 region has the DNA TGTGCCAGCAGCGCGGGGACAGGGGACCAGCCCCAGCATTTT. This sequence encodes CASSAGTGDQPQHF. The chain uses TRBV5-5 and TRBJ1-5, with 10 positions matching TRBD1. CDR3 length: 14 residues. Germline CDR1 SGHKS, CDR2 YYEKEE (reference sequence). Unmatched junction bases numbered 5, after V lost 4 bases and J lost 7 bases.

V usage is TRBV5-5 and J usage is TRBJ1-1; TRBD1 is a possible D gene (5 bases). Germline values: CDR1 SGHKS, CDR2 YYEKEE (reference sequence). Trimming cost V 1 base and J 11 bases, with 15 bases left between them. The CDR3 runs to 13 residues. CDR3 residues: CASSLTGAGLAFF. CDR3 nucleotides: TGTGCCAGCAGCTTGACAGGAGCGGGTTTGGCTTTCTTT.

The rearrangement uses TRBV7-3 and TRBJ2-1; the D gene is possibly TRBD2 (6 bases). The V end was cut by 3 bases, the J end by 4 bases, with 7 bases between. Germline V gene data show CDR1 as SGHTA and CDR2 as FQGTGA. The length of the CDR3 is 13 residues. The CDR3 sequence: CASSFRGYNEQFF. The DNA for the CDR3 is TGTGCCAGCAGCTTCCGGGGGTACAATGAGCAGTTCTTC.

The chain combines TRBV19 with TRBJ1-5, with 8 bases fitting TRBD1. Germline V gives CDR1 LNHDA, CDR2 SQIVND (reference sequence). The J segment lost 6 bases and the V segment lost 3 bases, leaving 1 base of the junction unmatched. The CDR3 extends over 13 amino acids. The CDR3 loop reads CASSIDRGQPQHF. CDR3 sequence (DNA): TGTGCCAGTAGTATCGACAGGGGTCAGCCCCAGCATTTT.

The rearrangement links TRBV30 to TRBJ2-7, with TRBD2 matching 10 bases. In germline, CDR1 is GTSNPN, CDR2 SVGIG (reference sequence). The CDR3 contains 13 residues. J gave up 3 bases and V 3 bases, and 2 bases lay outside the gene matches. The CDR3 bases are TGTGCCTGGAGACTAGCGGGGATCTACGAGCAGTACTTC. This gives the protein CAWRLAGIYEQYF. Variable domain in full (rest from reference TRBV30 and TRBJ2-7): SQTIHQWPATLVQPVGSPLSLECTVEGTSNPNLYWYRQAAGRGLQLLFYSVGIGQISSEVPQNLSASRPQDRQFILSSKKLLLSDSGFYLCAWRLAGIYEQYFGPGTRLTVT.

V is TRBV5-1 and J is TRBJ2-3, with TRBD2 matching over 10 bases. The CDR3 runs 14 residues. After removal of 6 bases from V and 1 base from J, the junction contained 2 bases not matched to a gene. Germline V lookup: CDR1 SGHRS, CDR2 YFSETQ. The CDR3 loop is CASTGTSGTDTQYF. Here the CDR3 DNA reads TGCGCCAGCACAGGGACTAGCGGCACAGATACGCAGTATTTT.

This chain joins TRBV5-8 and TRBJ2-3, with a tentative D call TRBD2 (6 bases). V gave up 2 bases and J gave up 0 bases, with 10 bases separating them. The CDR3 is made up of 15 amino acids. The germline gives CDR1 SGHTS, CDR2 YDEGEE. CDR3 in DNA: TGTGCCAGCAGCTTCGGGAGCCTTAGCACAGATACGCAGTATTTT. It is translated as CASSFGSLSTDTQYF.